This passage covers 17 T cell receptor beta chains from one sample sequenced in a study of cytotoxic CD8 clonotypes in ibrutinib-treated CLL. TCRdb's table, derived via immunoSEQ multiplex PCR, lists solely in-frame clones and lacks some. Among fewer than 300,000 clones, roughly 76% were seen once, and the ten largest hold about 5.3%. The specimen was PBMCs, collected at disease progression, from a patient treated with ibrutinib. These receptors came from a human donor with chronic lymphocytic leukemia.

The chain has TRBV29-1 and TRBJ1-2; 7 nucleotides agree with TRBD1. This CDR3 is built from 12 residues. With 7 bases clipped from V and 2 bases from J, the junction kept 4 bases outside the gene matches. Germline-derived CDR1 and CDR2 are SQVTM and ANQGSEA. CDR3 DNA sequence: TGCAGCGATCAGGGGGAAAACTATGGCTACACCTTC. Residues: CSDQGENYGYTF.

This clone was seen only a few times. CDR3 in amino acids: CASGINQPQHF. The CDR3 DNA reads as TGTGCCAGCGGAATCAATCAGCCCCAGCATTTT. The chain uses TRBV27 and TRBJ1-5; D call uncertain. The V end was cut by 8 bases, the J end by 3 bases, with 5 bases between. The CDR3 covers 11 residues. Germline values: CDR1 MNHEY, CDR2 SMNVEV (reference sequence).

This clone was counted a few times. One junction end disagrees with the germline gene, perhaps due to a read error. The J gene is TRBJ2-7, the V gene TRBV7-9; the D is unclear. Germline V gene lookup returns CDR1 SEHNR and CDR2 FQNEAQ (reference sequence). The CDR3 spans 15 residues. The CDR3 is CASSLGASSSYEQYF. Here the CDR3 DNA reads TGTGCCAGCAGTTTAGGAGCCAGCAGTTCCTACGAGCAGTACTTC.

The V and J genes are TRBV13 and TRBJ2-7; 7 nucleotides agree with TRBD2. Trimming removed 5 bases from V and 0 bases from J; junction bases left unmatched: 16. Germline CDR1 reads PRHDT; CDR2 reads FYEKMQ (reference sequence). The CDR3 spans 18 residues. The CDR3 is CASSPWGEAGPSSYEQYF. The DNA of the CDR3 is TGTGCCAGCAGCCCCTGGGGGGAAGCGGGGCCGAGCTCCTACGAGCAGTACTTC.

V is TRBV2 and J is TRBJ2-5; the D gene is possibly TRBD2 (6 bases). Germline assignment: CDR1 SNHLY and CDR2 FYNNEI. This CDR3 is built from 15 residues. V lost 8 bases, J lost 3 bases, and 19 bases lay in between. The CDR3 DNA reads TGTGCCAGCTCTGTGGAGGTGGAGGGCAAAGAGACCCAGTACTTC. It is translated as CASSVEVEGKETQYF.

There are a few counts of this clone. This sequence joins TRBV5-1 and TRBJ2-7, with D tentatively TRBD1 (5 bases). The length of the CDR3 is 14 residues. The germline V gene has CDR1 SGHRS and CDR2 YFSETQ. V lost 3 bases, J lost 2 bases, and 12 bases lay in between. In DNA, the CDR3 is TGCGCCAGCAGCTACGGACAACCAGCCTACGAGCAGTACTTC. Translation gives CASSYGQPAYEQYF.

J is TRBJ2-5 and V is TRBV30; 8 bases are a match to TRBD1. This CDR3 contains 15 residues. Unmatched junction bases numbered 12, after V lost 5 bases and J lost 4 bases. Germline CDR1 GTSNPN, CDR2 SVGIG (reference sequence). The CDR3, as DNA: TGTGCCTGGGATTGGAGGACAGGGTTGAGAGAGACCCAGTACTTC. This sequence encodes CAWDWRTGLRETQYF.

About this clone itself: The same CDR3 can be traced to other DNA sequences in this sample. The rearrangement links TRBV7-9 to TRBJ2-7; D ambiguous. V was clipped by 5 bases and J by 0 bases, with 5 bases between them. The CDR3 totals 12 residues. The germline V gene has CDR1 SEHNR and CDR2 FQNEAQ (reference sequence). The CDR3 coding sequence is TGTGCCAGCAGCCCATCCTCCTACGAGCAGTACTTC. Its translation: CASSPSSYEQYF. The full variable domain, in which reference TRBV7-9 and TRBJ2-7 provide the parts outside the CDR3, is DTGVSQNPRHKITKRGQNVTFRCDPISEHNRLYWYRQTLGQGPEFLTYFQNEAQLEKSRLLSDRFSAERPKGSFSTLEIQRTEQGDSAMYLCASSPSSYEQYFGPGTRLTVT.

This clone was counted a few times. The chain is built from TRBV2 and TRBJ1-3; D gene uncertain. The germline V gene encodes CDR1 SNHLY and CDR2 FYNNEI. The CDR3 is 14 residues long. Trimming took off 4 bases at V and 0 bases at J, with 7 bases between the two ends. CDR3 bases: TGTGCCAGCAGTGGAGCGCGCTCTGGAAACACCATATATTTT. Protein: CASSGARSGNTIYF.

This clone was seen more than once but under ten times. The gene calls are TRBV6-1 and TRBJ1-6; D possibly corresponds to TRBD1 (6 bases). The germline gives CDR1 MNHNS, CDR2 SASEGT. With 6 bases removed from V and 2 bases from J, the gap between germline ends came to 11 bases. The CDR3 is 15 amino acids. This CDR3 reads CASSITGTYNSPLHF. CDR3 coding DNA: TGTGCCAGCAGCATTACAGGGACCTATAATTCACCCCTCCACTTT.

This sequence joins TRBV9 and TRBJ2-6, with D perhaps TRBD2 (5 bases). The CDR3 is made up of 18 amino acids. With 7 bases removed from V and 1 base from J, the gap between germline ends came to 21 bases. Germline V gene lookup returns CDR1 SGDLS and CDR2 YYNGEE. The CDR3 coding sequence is TGTGCCAGCGGCGAATGGAGGCGAGAGGGATCTGGGGCCAACGTCCTGACTTTC. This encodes CASGEWRREGSGANVLTF.

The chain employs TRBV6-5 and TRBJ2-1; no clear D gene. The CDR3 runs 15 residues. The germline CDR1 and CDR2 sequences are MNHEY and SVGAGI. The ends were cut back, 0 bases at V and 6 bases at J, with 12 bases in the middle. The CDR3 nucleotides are TGTGCCAGCAGTTACTCGAGGCAGTCGGGCAATGAGCAGTTCTTC. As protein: CASSYSRQSGNEQFF.

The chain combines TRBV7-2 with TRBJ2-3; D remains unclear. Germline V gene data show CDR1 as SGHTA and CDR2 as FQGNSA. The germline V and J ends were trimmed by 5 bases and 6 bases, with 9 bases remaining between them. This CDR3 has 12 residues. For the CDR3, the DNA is TGTGCCAGCAGCCCAGTCGGGGATACGCAGTATTTT. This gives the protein CASSPVGDTQYF.

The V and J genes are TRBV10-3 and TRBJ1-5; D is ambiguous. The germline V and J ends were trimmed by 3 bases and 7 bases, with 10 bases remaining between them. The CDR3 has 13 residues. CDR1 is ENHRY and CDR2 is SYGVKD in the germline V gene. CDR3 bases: TGTGCCATCAGTGACCCGGGCGCCCAGCCCCAGCATTTT. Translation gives CAISDPGAQPQHF.

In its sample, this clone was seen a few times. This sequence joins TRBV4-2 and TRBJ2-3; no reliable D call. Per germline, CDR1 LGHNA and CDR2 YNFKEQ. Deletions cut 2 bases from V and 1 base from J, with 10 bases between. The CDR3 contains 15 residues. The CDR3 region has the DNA TGTGCCAGCAGCCAAATTAGTGTGGGCACAGATACGCAGTATTTT. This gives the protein CASSQISVGTDTQYF.

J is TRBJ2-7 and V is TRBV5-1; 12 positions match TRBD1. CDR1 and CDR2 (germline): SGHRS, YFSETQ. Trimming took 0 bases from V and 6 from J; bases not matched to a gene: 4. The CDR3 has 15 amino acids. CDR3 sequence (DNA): TGCGCCAGCAGCTTGGCCGTGGGACAGGGGGCCGAGCAGTACTTC. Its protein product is CASSLAVGQGAEQYF. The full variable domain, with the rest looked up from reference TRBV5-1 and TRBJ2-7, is KAGVTQTPRYLIKTRGQQVTLSCSPISGHRSVSWYQQTPGQGLQFLFEYFSETQRNKGNFPGRFSGRQFSNSRSEMNVSTLELGDSALYLCASSLAVGQGAEQYFGPGTRLTVT.

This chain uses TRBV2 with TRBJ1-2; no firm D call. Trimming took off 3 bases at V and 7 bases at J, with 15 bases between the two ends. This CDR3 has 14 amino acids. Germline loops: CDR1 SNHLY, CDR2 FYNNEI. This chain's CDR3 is CASSEVGLNSGYTF. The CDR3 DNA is TGTGCCAGCAGTGAGGTTGGCCTTAATAGTGGCTACACCTTC.